This T cell receptor beta chain appears in the sequencing data of a study of T cell changes during pregnancy in multiple sclerosis. Assay: immunoSEQ multiplex PCR; the TCRdb copy retains only in-frame clones and omits some. The repertoire includes around 42,000 clones, over 75% of them detected once, and about 5% sits in the top ten. The CDR3 spans 12 residues. Trimming shortened V by 3 bases and J by 9 bases, and 9 bases separated the two germline ends. Germline CDR1 LNHDA, CDR2 SQIVND (reference sequence). The genes are TRBV19 and TRBJ2-1, with D tentatively TRBD1 (5 bases). Sequences were derived from peripheral blood, sampled in the first trimester of pregnancy. This sequence originates from a female donor in good health, enrolled as a control in a pregnancy study. The CDR3 bases are TGTGCCAGTAGTATCCCAACAGGTGAGCAGTTCTTC. Protein sequence: CASSIPTGEQFF.